The 11 T cell receptor beta chains given below trace back to one sample, sequenced in a study of T cell repertoires in cytomegalovirus infection. One entry per CDR3 protein, called by TCRdb with MiXCR from the reads. The sample contains just under 500,000 distinct CDR3 sequences, 25% to 35% of which appear only once. Their specific antigens are unknown. The sample was cultured PBMCs, taken from culture after CMV antigen stimulation. The receptors stem from a human donor in good health (CMV status not recorded). Some clones in this sample may be carry-over from other donors' samples.

This chain connects TRBV10-3 to TRBJ1-5; 10 nucleotides agree with TRBD1. CDR1 and CDR2 from the germline V gene are ENHRY and SYGVKD. The junction had 3 bases not matched to a gene; V was cut back by 10 bases and J by 6 bases. The CDR3 runs to 12 residues. The CDR3 sequence: CATGQGVQPQHF. As DNA, the CDR3 is TGTGCCACTGGACAGGGGGTTCAGCCCCAGCATTTT.

This clonotype was detected only a few times. This chain joins TRBV19 and TRBJ2-3; 8 bases are shared with TRBD1. J lost 4 bases, V lost 3 bases, and 12 bases had no gene match. The germline gives CDR1 LNHDA, CDR2 SQIVND (reference sequence). This CDR3 region has 17 residues. This CDR3 reads CASSIRWTGTEADTQYF. The CDR3 DNA reads as TGTGCCAGTAGTATCCGTTGGACAGGGACTGAGGCAGATACGCAGTATTTT.

V and J are TRBV7-2 and TRBJ2-1, with D maybe TRBD2 (5 bases). Germline CDR1 reads SGHTA; CDR2 reads FQGNSA. V was trimmed by 5 bases and J by 4 bases, leaving 15 bases between them. This CDR3 is 15 amino acids long. In nucleotides, the CDR3 is TGTGCCAGCAGCCCCCCCCGGAGACTATACAATGAGCAGTTCTTC. It yields the protein CASSPPRRLYNEQFF.

J is TRBJ1-2 and V is TRBV19; a weak D match, TRBD1 (5 bases). This CDR3 is built from 14 residues. Trimming removed 0 bases at V and 6 bases at J, with 11 bases between. Germline V gene sequence: CDR1 LNHDA, CDR2 SQIVND (reference sequence). CDR3 bases: TGTGCCAGTAGTATAGAGCCCCGCAGGGATGGCTACACCTTC. Residues: CASSIEPRRDGYTF.

The rearrangement links TRBV2 to TRBJ2-7, with D maybe TRBD2 (6 bases). Germline CDR1 SNHLY, CDR2 FYNNEI. The CDR3 is made up of 13 amino acids. V was cut by 4 bases and J by 6 bases, with 13 bases left in between. DNA of the CDR3: TGTGCCAGCAGTGGTTGGGAGGCGGGCGAGCAGTACTTC. Its protein is CASSGWEAGEQYF. The full variable domain, with the rest looked up from reference TRBV2 and TRBJ2-7, is EPEVTQTPSHQVTQMGQEVILRCVPISNHLYFYWYRQILGQKVEFLVSFYNNEISEKSEIFDDQFSVERPDGSNFTLKIRSTKLEDSAMYFCASSGWEAGEQYFGPGTRLTVT.

There are a few counts of this clonotype. This chain joins TRBV11-2 and TRBJ1-2; no clear D gene. Trimming stripped 0 bases from V and 6 bases from J, with 20 bases between. CDR1 and CDR2 from the germline V gene are SGHAT and FQNNGV. The CDR3 is 17 amino acids. Here the CDR3 reads CASSLEGSGFSFNGYTF. The DNA of the CDR3 is TGTGCCAGCAGCTTAGAGGGCAGCGGATTTTCTTTTAATGGCTACACCTTC.

The chain combines TRBV11-2 with TRBJ2-2; TRBD2 is a possible D gene (5 bases). This CDR3 region has 14 residues. V lost 3 bases and J lost 5, with 10 bases in between. Germline lookup yields CDR1 SGHAT and CDR2 FQNNGV. CDR3 residues: CASSFRSGTGELFF. Here the CDR3 DNA reads TGTGCCAGCAGCTTCCGTTCGGGGACCGGGGAGCTGTTTTTT.

The chain carries TRBV28 and TRBJ2-7; D is perhaps TRBD2 (6 bases). Germline loops: CDR1 MDHEN, CDR2 SYDVKM. V was shortened by 1 base and J by 0 bases, with 10 bases between the two germline ends. CDR3 size: 15 residues. The CDR3 nucleotides read TGTGCCAGCAGTTTATTTGGGGGGAGCTCCTACGAGCAGTACTTC. This translates into CASSLFGGSSYEQYF.

There are many counts of this clonotype. The chain recombines TRBV10-1 with TRBJ2-1, with D unclear. V gave up 3 bases and J gave up 6 bases, with 12 bases separating them. The CDR3 contains 14 residues. Germline V gene sequence: CDR1 WNHNN, CDR2 SYGVQD (reference sequence). The CDR3 spells CASSEVSALNEQFF. CDR3 DNA sequence: TGCGCCAGCAGTGAAGTAAGCGCCCTCAATGAGCAGTTCTTC.

The rearrangement links TRBV7-6 to TRBJ2-7; 7 bases map to TRBD2. Germline V gives CDR1 SGHVS, CDR2 FNYEAQ. J lost 5 bases, V lost 2 bases, and 15 bases had no gene match. The CDR3 is 17 amino acids. The CDR3 sequence: CASSLISGWIGSHEQYF. The CDR3 nucleotides are TGTGCCAGCAGCTTAATTAGCGGGTGGATCGGATCCCACGAGCAGTACTTC.

The table lists this clonotype with many counts. This chain connects TRBV28 to TRBJ1-1; no reliable D call. CDR3 length: 12 amino acids. Trimming took off 1 base at V and 4 bases at J, with 4 bases between the two ends. The germline gives CDR1 MDHEN, CDR2 SYDVKM. CDR3 residues: CASSLLSTEAFF. The CDR3, as DNA: TGTGCCAGCAGTTTATTGAGCACTGAAGCTTTCTTT.